These 23 T cell receptor beta chains were sequenced from one sample in a study of OX40 agonist ivuxolimab in advanced cancers. TCRdb's table, derived via immunoSEQ multiplex PCR, lists solely in-frame clones and lacks some. Among around 84,000 clones listed, around 85% were seen once. Specimen: CD4+ or CD8+ T cells sorted from blood, collected in a trial of the OX40 agonist ivuxolimab. Source of these receptors: an adult with an advanced solid tumor such as melanoma, head and neck, liver or kidney cancer.

The V and J genes are TRBV6-5 and TRBJ1-2, with D tentatively TRBD1 (5 bases). Between the trimmed V and J ends, which lost 2 bases and 7 bases, there was a span of 8 bases. Germline V gene sequence: CDR1 MNHEY, CDR2 SVGAGI. CDR3 length: 12 amino acids. CDR3 sequence (DNA): TGTGCCAGCAGTTACGAAAGGGGTGGCTACACCTTC. It specifies CASSYERGGYTF.

The chain combines TRBV19 with TRBJ1-4, with D unclear. Germline lookup yields CDR1 LNHDA and CDR2 SQIVND (reference sequence). Trimming left V 4 bases short and J 4 bases short, with 7 bases between. This CDR3 spans 13 amino acids. The CDR3 protein is CASSNAYNEKLFF. In DNA form, the CDR3 reads TGTGCCAGTAGTAACGCGTATAATGAAAAACTGTTTTTT. Based on the CDR3 plus reference TRBV19 and TRBJ1-4, the full variable domain is DGGITQSPKYLFRKEGQNVTLSCEQNLNHDAMYWYRQDPGQGLRLIYYSQIVNDFQKGDIAEGYSVSREKKESFPLTVTSAQKNPTAFYLCASSNAYNEKLFFGSGTQLSVL.

This chain links TRBV27 with TRBJ1-2; D not resolved. V gave up 2 bases and J gave up 8 bases, with 15 bases separating them. CDR1 is MNHEY and CDR2 is SMNVEV in the germline V gene (reference sequence). The CDR3 loop spans 14 amino acids. Here the CDR3 reads CASSLTRDTGGYTF. In DNA, the CDR3 is TGTGCCAGCAGTTTAACAAGGGATACGGGGGGCTACACCTTC.

The chain links TRBV7-2 to TRBJ2-3, with 12 bases aligning to TRBD2. Trimming cost V 1 base and J 5 bases; bases outside gene matches: 13. The CDR3 extends over 19 amino acids. Germline-derived CDR1 and CDR2 are SGHTA and FQGNSA. This CDR3 is CASSLVLTSGRRPQDTQYF. CDR3 DNA: TGTGCCAGCAGCTTAGTTTTGACTAGCGGGAGACGTCCACAAGATACGCAGTATTTT.

The rearrangement links TRBV30 to TRBJ1-1; D is undetermined. Between the trimmed V and J ends, which lost 2 bases and 1 base, there was a span of 8 bases. The CDR3 is 13 residues long. Germline lookup yields CDR1 GTSNPN and CDR2 SVGIG (reference sequence). The CDR3 DNA reads as TGTGCCTGGAGTTTTACACAGAACACTGAAGCTTTCTTT. This gives the protein CAWSFTQNTEAFF.

The chain recombines TRBV7-2 with TRBJ2-3; no reliable D call. Germline CDR1 SGHTA, CDR2 FQGNSA. The CDR3 spans 16 residues. Trimming removed 1 base at V and 0 bases at J, with 11 bases between. CDR3: CASSLDSAVSTDTQYF. The DNA of the CDR3 is TGTGCCAGCAGCTTAGATAGTGCGGTAAGCACAGATACGCAGTATTTT.

The chain is built from TRBV7-9 and TRBJ1-2; D uncertain. Germline CDR1 is SEHNR and CDR2 is FQNEAQ (reference sequence). V dropped 1 base and J dropped 2 bases, with 8 bases sitting between them. The length of the CDR3 is 14 residues. The CDR3 nucleotides are TGTGCCAGCAGCTTAGTCCGGAGAAACTATGGCTACACCTTC. Translation gives CASSLVRRNYGYTF.

The CDR3 sequence is CASSLNVGYTF. Written as DNA, the CDR3 is TGTGCCAGCAGCTTGAACGTTGGCTACACCTTC. The chain has TRBV5-8 and TRBJ1-2; D gene uncertain. Trimming removed 1 base at V and 7 bases at J, with 5 bases between. The CDR3 is 11 residues long. Germline lookup yields CDR1 SGHTS and CDR2 YDEGEE.

The CDR3, as DNA: TGTGCCAGCAGCTTAAAGACAGGGGGAGGGGATACGCAGTATTTT. Translation: CASSLKTGGGDTQYF. The V gene is TRBV5-6, the J gene TRBJ2-3; 9 bases match TRBD1. The CDR3 runs 15 residues. Looked up from germline, CDR1 is SGHDT and CDR2 is YYEEEE. V shed 2 bases and J 6 bases; nucleotides not matched to a gene: 7. The full variable domain, its missing parts supplied by reference TRBV5-6 and TRBJ2-3, is DAGVTQSPTHLIKTRGQQVTLRCSPKSGHDTVSWYQQALGQGPQFIFQYYEEEERQRGNFPDRFSGHQFPNYSSELNVNALLLGDSALYLCASSLKTGGGDTQYFGPGTRLTVL.

The V and J genes are TRBV10-3 and TRBJ1-4; 8 positions agree with TRBD1. V gave up 3 bases and J gave up 7 bases; unmatched junction bases: 13. This CDR3 has 17 residues. Germline CDR1 ENHRY, CDR2 SYGVKD. As DNA, the CDR3 is TGTGCCATCAGTGATGGAAAATCAGGGGGCAGTGGTGAAAAACTGTTTTTT. This translates into CAISDGKSGGSGEKLFF.

The V and J genes are TRBV5-6 and TRBJ2-2; D gene unclear. Germline-derived CDR1 and CDR2 are SGHDT and YYEEEE. The CDR3 length is 14 residues. Trimming took off 5 bases at V and 4 bases at J, with 12 bases between the two ends. CDR3 bases: TGTGCCAGCAGTTCGGACCCGTTCACCGGGGAGCTGTTTTTT. This sequence encodes CASSSDPFTGELFF. Together with reference TRBV5-6 and TRBJ2-2, the CDR3 gives the full variable domain: DAGVTQSPTHLIKTRGQQVTLRCSPKSGHDTVSWYQQALGQGPQFIFQYYEEEERQRGNFPDRFSGHQFPNYSSELNVNALLLGDSALYLCASSSDPFTGELFFGEGSRLTVL.

In nucleotides, the CDR3 is TGTGCCAGCACCTCGAGAGTGGGGGGCACAGAGACCCAGTACTTC. Translation: CASTSRVGGTETQYF. This rearrangement joins TRBV7-2 to TRBJ2-5, with D perhaps matching TRBD1 or TRBD2 (6 bases each). Germline CDR1 and CDR2: SGHTA and FQGNSA. The V end was cut by 7 bases, the J end by 4 bases, with 19 bases between. CDR3 length: 15 amino acids.

This clone showed up just a few times. The chain employs TRBV30 and TRBJ1-6, with D tentatively TRBD1 (5 bases). The V end was cut by 3 bases, the J end by 8 bases, with 17 bases between. This CDR3 is 15 amino acids long. Germline lookup yields CDR1 GTSNPN and CDR2 SVGIG (reference sequence). CDR3 residues: CAWRRSGTTHSPLHF. The CDR3 DNA is TGTGCCTGGAGGAGAAGCGGGACTACACATTCACCCCTCCACTTT. The full variable domain, in which reference TRBV30 and TRBJ1-6 provide the parts outside the CDR3, is SQTIHQWPATLVQPVGSPLSLECTVEGTSNPNLYWYRQAAGRGLQLLFYSVGIGQISSEVPQNLSASRPQDRQFILSSKKLLLSDSGFYLCAWRRSGTTHSPLHFGNGTRLTVT.

V gene TRBV6-1 combines with J gene TRBJ1-5; D gene ambiguous. Germline V gene sequence: CDR1 MNHNS, CDR2 SASEGT. V was cut by 5 bases and J by 8 bases, with 10 bases left in between. The CDR3 sequence is 12 residues long. The CDR3 protein is CASSPFPKPQHF. The CDR3 DNA follows: TGTGCCAGCAGTCCGTTCCCTAAGCCCCAGCATTTT.

The chain recombines TRBV18 with TRBJ2-7; a possible D gene is TRBD2 (5 bases). Germline CDR1 and CDR2: KGHSH and LQKENI. Trimming removed 2 bases from V and 5 bases from J, with 7 bases in between. The length of the CDR3 is 12 residues. This CDR3 reads CASSPRENEQYF. CDR3 sequence (DNA): TGTGCCAGCTCACCAAGGGAGAACGAGCAGTACTTC.

This chain connects TRBV7-2 to TRBJ1-1; TRBD1 agrees at 8 bases. Losses at the gene ends were 4 bases for V and 6 bases for J; bases not matched to a gene: 16. The CDR3 is 17 amino acids. CDR1 SGHTA and CDR2 FQGNSA come from the germline V gene. The CDR3 nucleotides read TGTGCCAGCAGCTACCAGAGCTTGACAGGGGAGGGGGCTGAAGCTTTCTTT. Its translation is CASSYQSLTGEGAEAFF.

CDR3 loop: CASSLVRGQEAFF. The CDR3 nucleotides are TGTGCCAGCTCCCTGGTCCGCGGACAGGAAGCTTTCTTT. The chain uses TRBV18 and TRBJ1-1; D is perhaps TRBD1 (6 bases). The V gene's germline CDR1 is KGHSH and CDR2 LQKENI. The CDR3 consists of 13 residues. Trimming took off 6 bases at V and 8 bases at J, with 16 bases between the two ends. Drawing the rest from reference TRBV18 and TRBJ1-1, the complete variable domain is NAGVMQNPRHLVRRRGQEARLRCSPMKGHSHVYWYRQLPEEGLKFMVYLQKENIIDESGMPKERFSAEFPKEGPSILRIQQVVRGDSAAYFCASSLVRGQEAFFGQGTRLTVV.

V gene TRBV5-1 combines with J gene TRBJ2-7; D unclear. The V end was cut by 0 bases, the J end by 5 bases, with 12 bases between. The CDR3 is 14 residues long. The germline CDR1 and CDR2 sequences are SGHRS and YFSETQ. The CDR3 region has the DNA TGCGCCAGCAGCTTGGAGGCCGTCAGCAACGAGCAGTACTTC. It encodes CASSLEAVSNEQYF.

The gene calls are TRBV5-1 and TRBJ2-2; 11 bases line up with TRBD2. The CDR3 contains 16 residues. With 0 bases clipped from V and 2 bases from J, the junction kept 0 bases outside the gene matches. Germline V gene sequence: CDR1 SGHRS, CDR2 YFSETQ. DNA of the CDR3: TGCGCCAGCAGCTTGGGACTAGCGGGAAACACCGGGGAGCTGTTTTTT. This sequence encodes CASSLGLAGNTGELFF.

This rearrangement joins TRBV7-3 to TRBJ2-1; 7 nucleotides line up with TRBD2. This CDR3 contains 12 residues. Trimming took 1 base from V and 12 from J; bases not matched to a gene: 3. The germline V gene encodes CDR1 SGHTA and CDR2 FQGTGA. The chain's CDR3 is CASSLSPGGQFF. DNA for the CDR3: TGTGCCAGCAGCTTAAGCCCGGGGGGGCAGTTCTTC.

V gene TRBV7-3 combines with J gene TRBJ2-7; D ambiguous. V lost 3 bases to trimming and J lost 4 bases, with 4 bases between them. This CDR3 is 11 amino acids long. Per the germline V gene, CDR1 is SGHTA and CDR2 is FQGTGA. CDR3 amino acids: CASSFTYEQYF. In DNA, the CDR3 is TGTGCCAGCAGCTTTACGTACGAGCAGTACTTC.

The chain has TRBV7-2 and TRBJ2-1; D remains ambiguous. The CDR3 is made up of 15 amino acids. Trimming shortened V by 1 base and J by 0 bases, and 7 bases separated the two germline ends. CDR1 and CDR2 from the germline V gene are SGHTA and FQGNSA. The CDR3 DNA reads as TGTGCCAGCAGCTTAGTCTCGAGCTCCTACAATGAGCAGTTCTTC. Amino acid sequence: CASSLVSSSYNEQFF.

The V and J genes are TRBV5-1 and TRBJ1-2, with D unclear. Germline V gene sequence: CDR1 SGHRS, CDR2 YFSETQ. The CDR3 runs to 14 residues. The germline V and J ends were trimmed by 0 bases and 1 base, with 7 bases remaining between them. The CDR3: CASSLEGSNYGYTF. DNA of the CDR3: TGCGCCAGCAGCTTGGAGGGTAGTAACTATGGCTACACCTTC.